This TCR beta chain appears in the sequencing data of a study of T-cell memory formation after mild COVID-19. Study-level information: TCR clusters showed largely donor specificity.

Using constant-segment primers, 5'RACE produced TCR alpha and TCR beta cDNA libraries carrying sample barcodes and UMIs. TCRdb called the 5' RACE reads again in MiXCR, with one record for every CDR3 protein. Among about 150,000 distinct CDR3 sequences listed, around 21% were seen once. V lost 1 base to trimming and J lost 9 bases; unmatched junction nucleotides: 12. The CDR3 is 16 residues long. CDR1 and CDR2 (germline): SGHTA, FQGNSA. Regarding the study as a whole: Detection of some responders pre-infection suggested pre-existing cross-reactive memory T cells participated. Clones contracting day 15 to 85 were balanced CD4/CD8; later expanders leaned CD4+.

Note on this clonotype: No antigen is known for it.

The chain combines TRBV7-2 with TRBJ2-1; TRBD2 matches 7 bases. The sequenced material came from PBMCs or a T cell subset sorted from them (not recorded which). This sequence was found in an adult woman who had mild COVID-19 (a few samples of this study predate the infection). Cell type and time point are not known. The CDR3 is CASSLVGGRATGEQFF. CDR3 bases: TGTGCCAGCAGCTTAGTGGGCGGGAGAGCCACCGGTGAGCAGTTCTTC.